A selection of T cell receptor beta chains follows, all from one sample in a study of T cells in Graves' hyperthyroidism and ophthalmopathy. TCRdb ran MiXCR on the multiplex PCR reads and lists one entry per CDR3 protein. Of about 360,000 distinct CDR3 sequences listed, just under 25% were seen once; the top ten hold over 70%. The sequenced material came from blood. These receptors originate from a man aged 50 to 59 with Graves' hyperthyroidism. Each CDR3 is given with its conserved first and last residue. The D gene is left open where the match is weak. Size is stated for part of the rows, as once, few or many counts, or as a class when the clone is expanded.

j_call: TRBJ1-6
clone_size: .
v_call: TRBV7-9
d_call: .
cdr3_nt: TGTGCCAGCAGCGAGGCCGGCAATTCACCCCTCCACTTT
cdr3_aa: CASSEAGNSPLHF

j_call: TRBJ2-7
clone_size: many
v_call: TRBV7-2
d_call: .
cdr3_nt: TGTGCCAGCAGCTTAGGTGTGGGTGGAGAGCAGTACTTC
cdr3_aa: CASSLGVGGEQYF

j_call: TRBJ2-3
clone_size: many
v_call: TRBV24-1
d_call: TRBD2
cdr3_nt: TGTGCCACCAGTGGGAGTAGCGGGAGGACAGATACGCAGTATTTT
cdr3_aa: CATSGSSGRTDTQYF

j_call: TRBJ2-1
clone_size: once
v_call: TRBV20-1
d_call: .
cdr3_nt: TGCAGTGCTAATCCGGGTGAGGAGACCCAGTTCTTC
cdr3_aa: CSANPGEETQFF

j_call: TRBJ2-1
clone_size: many
v_call: TRBV12-3/TRBV12-4
d_call: TRBD2
cdr3_nt: TGTGCCAGCAGTCTAGCGGGAGGGGCCGGATTCAATGAGCAGTTCTTC
cdr3_aa: CASSLAGGAGFNEQFF

j_call: TRBJ2-7
clone_size: .
v_call: TRBV29-1
d_call: TRBD2
cdr3_nt: TGCAGCGTTGATAAGTCGGGACTAGCGGGAAAATACGAGCAGTACTTC
cdr3_aa: CSVDKSGLAGKYEQYF

j_call: TRBJ2-1
clone_size: few
v_call: TRBV9
d_call: TRBD2
cdr3_nt: TGTGCCAGCAGCGGCGGGGCCGGGACTAGCGGGAGGGCCAATGAGCAGTTCTTC
cdr3_aa: CASSGGAGTSGRANEQFF

j_call: TRBJ2-5
clone_size: .
v_call: TRBV7-9
d_call: .
cdr3_nt: TGTGCCAGCAGTTACGGGATTAGGCAAGAGACCCAGTACTTC
cdr3_aa: CASSYGIRQETQYF

j_call: TRBJ1-3
clone_size: few
v_call: TRBV7-9
d_call: .
cdr3_nt: TGTGCCAGCAGCTTTGGGCCCGGAAACACCATATATTTT
cdr3_aa: CASSFGPGNTIYF

j_call: TRBJ2-1
clone_size: few
v_call: TRBV6-1
d_call: .
cdr3_nt: TGTGCCAGCACCCACGGAGAGGGGCAGTTCTTC
cdr3_aa: CASTHGEGQFF

j_call: TRBJ2-1
clone_size: few
v_call: TRBV20-1
d_call: TRBD2
cdr3_nt: TGCAGTGCCGACCAACTAGCGGGAGGAGGGAATGAGCAGTTCTTC
cdr3_aa: CSADQLAGGGNEQFF

j_call: TRBJ2-2
clone_size: .
v_call: TRBV2
d_call: .
cdr3_nt: TGTGCCAGCAGTTCAGGTGGCGGGGAGCTGTTTTTT
cdr3_aa: CASSSGGGELFF

j_call: TRBJ2-2
clone_size: .
v_call: TRBV13
d_call: TRBD2
cdr3_nt: TGTGCCAGCCGGCAGCGGGAGGACACCGGGGAGCTGTTTTTT
cdr3_aa: CASRQREDTGELFF

j_call: TRBJ2-3
clone_size: .
v_call: TRBV9
d_call: .
cdr3_nt: TGTGCCAGCGGAGCAGGGGGCACAGATACGCAGTATTTT
cdr3_aa: CASGAGGTDTQYF

j_call: TRBJ1-5
clone_size: few
v_call: TRBV27
d_call: .
cdr3_nt: TGTGCCAGCACCCCAGGGTATGATCAGCCCCAGCATTTT
cdr3_aa: CASTPGYDQPQHF

j_call: TRBJ2-7
clone_size: many
v_call: TRBV7-2
d_call: TRBD2
cdr3_nt: TGTGCCAGCAGCTTAGATGGGACTAGCGGCTACGAGCAGTACTTC
cdr3_aa: CASSLDGTSGYEQYF

j_call: TRBJ2-7
clone_size: .
v_call: TRBV28
d_call: TRBD2
cdr3_nt: TGTGCCAGCAGGGTGACTAGCGGGAGTTTGTACGAGCAGTACTTC
cdr3_aa: CASRVTSGSLYEQYF

j_call: TRBJ2-5
clone_size: many
v_call: TRBV29-1
d_call: TRBD2
cdr3_nt: TGCAGCCTAAACAAGGGAGGGCTGGAGACCCAGTACTTC
cdr3_aa: CSLNKGGLETQYF

j_call: TRBJ1-2
clone_size: many
v_call: TRBV3-1
d_call: .
cdr3_nt: TGTGCCAGCAGCCACGGCTATGGCTACACCTTC
cdr3_aa: CASSHGYGYTF

j_call: TRBJ2-1
clone_size: many
v_call: TRBV7-8
d_call: .
cdr3_nt: TGTGCCAGCAGCTTAGAGGGGAAGGGGATCGGCTCAATGACGCAGTTCTTC
cdr3_aa: CASSLEGKGIGSMTQFF

j_call: TRBJ2-3
clone_size: .
v_call: TRBV5-1
d_call: TRBD2
cdr3_nt: TGCGCCAGCACCTCCGGGGGGACCGCTCACACAGATACGCAGTATTTT
cdr3_aa: CASTSGGTAHTDTQYF

j_call: TRBJ2-6
clone_size: .
v_call: TRBV6-1
d_call: TRBD1
cdr3_nt: TGTGCCAGCAGACCAGGGACAGGTTCGGGAGGGGCCAACGTCCTGACTTTC
cdr3_aa: CASRPGTGSGGANVLTF

j_call: TRBJ1-5
clone_size: few
v_call: TRBV28
d_call: .
cdr3_nt: TGTGCCAGCACCGACAAAACGAGAGGGCCCCAGGGGCCCCAGCATTTT
cdr3_aa: CASTDKTRGPQGPQHF

j_call: TRBJ2-2
clone_size: .
v_call: TRBV6-1
d_call: TRBD1
cdr3_nt: TGTGCCAGCAGTGGACCGGGACAGAGTATCACCGGGGAGCTGTTTTTT
cdr3_aa: CASSGPGQSITGELFF

j_call: TRBJ1-2
clone_size: .
v_call: TRBV11-1
d_call: .
cdr3_nt: TGTGCCAGCAGCTTATACCCCAGTCGGAACTATGGCTACACCTTC
cdr3_aa: CASSLYPSRNYGYTF

j_call: TRBJ2-1
clone_size: .
v_call: TRBV16
d_call: .
cdr3_nt: TGTGCCAGCAGCCAATACCTGGCCAGGGAGAGTGAGCAGTTCTTC
cdr3_aa: CASSQYLARESEQFF

j_call: TRBJ2-7
clone_size: few
v_call: TRBV12-3/TRBV12-4
d_call: TRBD2
cdr3_nt: TGTGCCAGCAGTTCCGCTAGCGGACCCTACGAGCAGTACTTC
cdr3_aa: CASSSASGPYEQYF

j_call: TRBJ2-7
clone_size: .
v_call: TRBV12-5
d_call: TRBD2
cdr3_nt: TGTGCTAGTGGTTTGGTAATGACCGTAGCGGGGGTCTCCTACGAGCAGTACTTC
cdr3_aa: CASGLVMTVAGVSYEQYF

j_call: TRBJ2-5
clone_size: few
v_call: TRBV18
d_call: .
cdr3_nt: TGTGCCAGCTCCCCAGGCCTCGAAGAGACCCAGTACTTC
cdr3_aa: CASSPGLEETQYF

j_call: TRBJ2-1
clone_size: .
v_call: TRBV14
d_call: .
cdr3_nt: TGTGCCAGCAGCCAAGAGGGAGTAGTGCTAGCGCTTAACAATGAGCAGTTCTTC
cdr3_aa: CASSQEGVVLALNNEQFF

j_call: TRBJ1-1
clone_size: once
v_call: TRBV19
d_call: .
cdr3_nt: TGTGCCAGTAGTATCCCCAATTTAGGGACTGAAGCTTTCTTT
cdr3_aa: CASSIPNLGTEAFF

j_call: TRBJ1-1
clone_size: .
v_call: TRBV19
d_call: .
cdr3_nt: TGTGCCAGTAGCCGGAGAGGTAACACTGAAGCTTTCTTT
cdr3_aa: CASSRRGNTEAFF

j_call: TRBJ2-5
clone_size: many
v_call: TRBV7-9
d_call: .
cdr3_nt: TGTGCCAGCAGCCCCGGTGGGGGGACCCAGTACTTC
cdr3_aa: CASSPGGGTQYF

j_call: TRBJ1-6
clone_size: .
v_call: TRBV12-3/TRBV12-4
d_call: .
cdr3_nt: TGTGCCAGCGGTCTCGCTACCCAGGGAGGTAATTCACCCCTCCACTTT
cdr3_aa: CASGLATQGGNSPLHF

j_call: TRBJ1-5
clone_size: .
v_call: TRBV24-1
d_call: .
cdr3_nt: TGTGCCACCAGTCCTGACGGCGGGAGCAATCAGCCCCAGCATTTT
cdr3_aa: CATSPDGGSNQPQHF

j_call: TRBJ1-6
clone_size: .
v_call: TRBV20-1
d_call: .
cdr3_nt: TGCAGTGCTGCGCCGTCCTATAATTCGCCCCTCCACTTT
cdr3_aa: CSAAPSYNSPLHF

j_call: TRBJ2-3
clone_size: .
v_call: TRBV5-1
d_call: .
cdr3_nt: TGCGCCAGCAGCTTGGAAGGAACTAGCCCTAGCACAGATACGCAGTATTTT
cdr3_aa: CASSLEGTSPSTDTQYF

j_call: TRBJ2-7
clone_size: many
v_call: TRBV7-8
d_call: .
cdr3_nt: TGTGCCAGCAGCTCACCCGGGACCTCCTACGAGCAGTACTTC
cdr3_aa: CASSSPGTSYEQYF

j_call: TRBJ1-2
clone_size: .
v_call: TRBV6-9
d_call: .
cdr3_nt: TGTGCCAGCAGTTACGCGGGCGCAGACTATGGCTACACCTTC
cdr3_aa: CASSYAGADYGYTF

j_call: TRBJ1-2
clone_size: many
v_call: TRBV6-1
d_call: .
cdr3_nt: TGTGCCAGCAGTGAAACCCGGGCAGGTGGCTACACCTTC
cdr3_aa: CASSETRAGGYTF

j_call: TRBJ2-1
clone_size: many
v_call: TRBV7-3
d_call: .
cdr3_nt: TGTGCCAGCAGCCCGGCACGGGAGAATGAGCAGTTCTTC
cdr3_aa: CASSPARENEQFF

j_call: TRBJ2-6
clone_size: .
v_call: TRBV24-1
d_call: .
cdr3_nt: TGTGCCACCAAAGGGAACTCTGGGGCCAACGTCCTGACTTTC
cdr3_aa: CATKGNSGANVLTF

j_call: TRBJ1-1
clone_size: many
v_call: TRBV6-1
d_call: TRBD1
cdr3_nt: TGTGCCAGCAGTTACGGATCCAGGGGGAAGGCTGAAGCTTTCTTT
cdr3_aa: CASSYGSRGKAEAFF

j_call: TRBJ2-1
clone_size: many
v_call: TRBV3-1
d_call: .
cdr3_nt: TGTGCCAGCAGCCACCCACGTCTAGACTATGAGCAGTTCTTC
cdr3_aa: CASSHPRLDYEQFF

j_call: TRBJ2-7
clone_size: many
v_call: TRBV12-3/TRBV12-4
d_call: .
cdr3_nt: TGTGCCAGCAGTTTTGGCCAGACCTACGAGCAGTACTTC
cdr3_aa: CASSFGQTYEQYF

j_call: TRBJ1-2
clone_size: .
v_call: TRBV25-1
d_call: .
cdr3_nt: TGTGCCAGCAGTGGCGTCGGGGACGGACCTAACTATGGCTACACCTTC
cdr3_aa: CASSGVGDGPNYGYTF

j_call: TRBJ2-7
clone_size: .
v_call: TRBV28
d_call: .
cdr3_nt: TGTGCCAGCACCCAGGGGAGGGATTACGAGCAGTACTTC
cdr3_aa: CASTQGRDYEQYF

j_call: TRBJ1-5
clone_size: .
v_call: TRBV2
d_call: .
cdr3_nt: TGTGCCAGCAGGGCGGCGGGGGTAGCCAATCAGCCCCAGCATTTT
cdr3_aa: CASRAAGVANQPQHF

j_call: TRBJ2-7
clone_size: .
v_call: TRBV10-1
d_call: .
cdr3_nt: TGCGCCAGCAGTGAAAACCCCTCCTACGAGCAGTACTTC
cdr3_aa: CASSENPSYEQYF

j_call: TRBJ2-2
clone_size: .
v_call: TRBV10-1
d_call: TRBD2
cdr3_nt: TGTGCCGTCGGGAGGATGGACACCGGGGAGCTGTTTTTT
cdr3_aa: CAVGRMDTGELFF